Each of the 7 T cell receptor beta chains below was sequenced from the same sample in a study of blood T cells in healthy people across ages. A J-beta primer mix and a sample-barcoded 5' primer were used in a second PCR of roughly 7 to 12 cycles. TCRdb fed the 5' RACE reads into MiXCR, producing one record per CDR3 protein. The sample yields around 1.5 million distinct CDR3 sequences, roughly 45% seen once. Sequenced material: blood. These receptors originate from a woman under 30 in good health.

A note on this clonotype: A read error may account for a junction end that differs from germline. V is TRBV10-3 and J is TRBJ2-7; 11 nucleotides line up with TRBD2. Germline CDR1 is ENHRY and CDR2 is SYGVKD. CDR3 length: 16 amino acids. The CDR3 spells CAIRSSSGRIAYERYF. CDR3 sequence (DNA): TGTGCCATCAGGTCCTCTAGCGGGAGGATCGCCTACGAGCGGTACTTC.

This chain joins TRBV14 and TRBJ1-2; D might be TRBD1 (5 bases). The ends were cut back, 1 base at V and 0 bases at J, with 12 bases in the middle. Looked up from germline, CDR1 is SGHDN and CDR2 is FVKESK. The CDR3 sequence is 16 residues long. CDR3 residues: CASSQGVGDPNYGYTF. CDR3 DNA sequence: TGTGCCAGCAGCCAAGGGGTAGGGGATCCTAACTATGGCTACACCTTC. The complete variable domain, with remaining parts taken from reference TRBV14 and TRBJ1-2, reads EAGVTQFPSHSVIEKGQTVTLRCDPISGHDNLYWYRRVMGKEIKFLLHFVKESKQDESGMPNNRFLAERTGGTYSTLKVQPAELEDSGVYFCASSQGVGDPNYGYTFGSGTRLTVV.

This clonotype has a count of ten or more. The rearrangement uses TRBV7-9 and TRBJ1-5; D remains ambiguous. With 1 base removed from V and 3 bases from J, the gap between germline ends came to 4 bases. The CDR3 is made up of 13 amino acids. CDR1 and CDR2 (germline): SEHNR, FQNEAQ (reference sequence). The CDR3 reads CASSLGANQPQHF. The CDR3 DNA reads TGTGCCAGCAGCTTAGGGGCCAATCAGCCCCAGCATTTT.

This clonotype has only a few counts. The chain has TRBV27 and TRBJ2-7; 7 nucleotides line up with TRBD1. In germline, CDR1 is MNHEY, CDR2 SMNVEV (reference sequence). V was pared by 5 bases and J by 3 bases, with 4 bases of the junction left unmatched. The CDR3 runs 13 residues. The CDR3, as DNA: TGTGCCAGCAGTGCCCGACAGGGCTACGAGCAGTACTTC. As protein: CASSARQGYEQYF.

The rearrangement uses TRBV12-3 or TRBV12-4 and TRBJ2-7; TRBD1 might be the D (6 bases). The CDR3 sequence is 13 residues long. With 1 base removed from V and 5 bases from J, the gap between germline ends came to 9 bases. The CDR3 DNA reads TGTGCCAGCAGTTTAGACAGGGTCCACGAGCAGTACTTC. Its protein is CASSLDRVHEQYF.

J is TRBJ2-3 and V is TRBV11-2; 7 nucleotides match TRBD2. Per the germline V gene, CDR1 is SGHAT and CDR2 is FQNNGV. This CDR3 contains 18 residues. Trimming cost V 7 bases and J 4 bases; bases outside gene matches: 20. The CDR3 DNA sequence: TGTGCCAGCAAGGGGATTTGGACGGGGGGATTTTTTGCAGATACGCAGTATTTT. It codes for CASKGIWTGGFFADTQYF. Filled out from reference TRBV11-2 and TRBJ2-3, the complete variable domain reads EAGVAQSPRYKIIEKRQSVAFWCNPISGHATLYWYQQILGQGPKLLIQFQNNGVVDDSQLPKDRFSAERLKGVDSTLKIQPAKLEDSAVYLCASKGIWTGGFFADTQYFGPGTRLTVL.

The chain couples TRBV12-3 or TRBV12-4 to TRBJ2-2; TRBD1 or TRBD2 may be the D gene (6 bases each). CDR3 length: 17 residues. The germline V and J ends were trimmed by 6 bases and 7 bases, with 24 bases remaining between them. CDR3 coding DNA: TGTGCCAGCAGACGGGACGGGGGACAACAGATCGGCGGGGAGCTGTTTTTT. Translating it yields CASRRDGGQQIGGELFF.